This TCR beta chain was sequenced for a study of siplizumab effects on memory and regulatory T cells. Per the germline V gene, CDR1 is MGHRA and CDR2 is YSYEKL. Trimming at V came to 3 bases and at J to 5 bases, leaving 6 bases not matched to a gene. CDR3 length: 16 residues. Libraries were prepared by immunoSEQ multiplex PCR; TCRdb keeps only in-frame clonotypes and omits some of them. This sample has 95,000 to 130,000 clones, with 90% to 95% found just once. The chain is built from TRBV4-1 and TRBJ2-7, with 14 bases identical to TRBD2. Sequencing was carried out using non-Treg CD4+ T cells sorted from blood. This clonotype was obtained from a human donor in good health. For the CDR3, the DNA is TGCGCCAGCAGCCAGGGCGGACTAGCGGGGGGTCACGAGCAGTACTTC. Protein: CASSQGGLAGGHEQYF.